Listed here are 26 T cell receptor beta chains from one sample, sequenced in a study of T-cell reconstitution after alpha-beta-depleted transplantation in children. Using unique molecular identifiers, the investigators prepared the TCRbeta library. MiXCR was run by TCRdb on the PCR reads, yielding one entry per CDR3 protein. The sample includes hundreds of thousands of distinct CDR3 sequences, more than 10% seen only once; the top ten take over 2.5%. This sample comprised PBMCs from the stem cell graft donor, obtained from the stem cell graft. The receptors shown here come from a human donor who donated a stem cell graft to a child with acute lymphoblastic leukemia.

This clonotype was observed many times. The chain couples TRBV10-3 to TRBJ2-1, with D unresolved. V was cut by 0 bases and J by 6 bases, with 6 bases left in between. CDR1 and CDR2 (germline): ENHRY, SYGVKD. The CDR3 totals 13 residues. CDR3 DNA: TGTGCCATCAGTGAGTCGGTGGGCAATGAGCAGTTCTTC. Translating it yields CAISESVGNEQFF.

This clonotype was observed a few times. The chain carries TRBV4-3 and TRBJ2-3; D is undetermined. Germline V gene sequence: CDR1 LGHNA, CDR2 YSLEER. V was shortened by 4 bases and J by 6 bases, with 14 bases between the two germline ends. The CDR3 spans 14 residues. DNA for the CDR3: TGCGCCAGCAGCCGGTCCGACTTGAGGGATACGCAGTATTTT. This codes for CASSRSDLRDTQYF.

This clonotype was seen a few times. The CDR3 bases are TGCAGTGCTAGGAGGGTCACAGATACGCAGTATTTT. This translates into CSARRVTDTQYF. The V and J genes are TRBV20-1 and TRBJ2-3; tentative D call: TRBD2 (5 bases). CDR1 and CDR2 from the germline V gene are DFQATT and SNEGSKA (reference sequence). With 3 bases removed from V and 2 bases from J, the gap between germline ends came to 6 bases. This CDR3 contains 12 residues.

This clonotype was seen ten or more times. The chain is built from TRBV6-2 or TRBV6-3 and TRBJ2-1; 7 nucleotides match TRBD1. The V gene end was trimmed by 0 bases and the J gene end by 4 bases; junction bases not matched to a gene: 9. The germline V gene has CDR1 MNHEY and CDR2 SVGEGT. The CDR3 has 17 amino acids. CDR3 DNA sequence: TGTGCCAGCAGTTACTCGGAGACAGGGCGAGTTTACAATGAGCAGTTCTTC. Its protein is CASSYSETGRVYNEQFF.

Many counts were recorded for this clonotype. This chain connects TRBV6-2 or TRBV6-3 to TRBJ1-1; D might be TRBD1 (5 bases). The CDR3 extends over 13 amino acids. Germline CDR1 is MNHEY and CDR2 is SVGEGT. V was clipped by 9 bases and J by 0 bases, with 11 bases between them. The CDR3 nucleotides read TGTGCCAGGAAAGGGGCGGTGAACACTGAAGCTTTCTTT. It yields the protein CARKGAVNTEAFF.

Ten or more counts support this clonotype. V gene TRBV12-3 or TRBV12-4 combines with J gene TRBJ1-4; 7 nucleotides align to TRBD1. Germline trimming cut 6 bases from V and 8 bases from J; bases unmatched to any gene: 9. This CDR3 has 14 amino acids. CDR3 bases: TGTGCCAGCAGCACTCTACAGGGGAGGGAAAAACTGTTTTTT. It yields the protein CASSTLQGREKLFF.

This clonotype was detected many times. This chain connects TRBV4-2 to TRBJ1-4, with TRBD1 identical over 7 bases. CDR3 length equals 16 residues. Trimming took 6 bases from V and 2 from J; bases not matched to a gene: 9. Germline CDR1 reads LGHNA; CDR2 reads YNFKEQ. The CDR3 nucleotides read TGTGCCAGCAGTTTTGAAAGGGGGCCCACTAATGAAAAACTGTTTTTT. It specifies CASSFERGPTNEKLFF.

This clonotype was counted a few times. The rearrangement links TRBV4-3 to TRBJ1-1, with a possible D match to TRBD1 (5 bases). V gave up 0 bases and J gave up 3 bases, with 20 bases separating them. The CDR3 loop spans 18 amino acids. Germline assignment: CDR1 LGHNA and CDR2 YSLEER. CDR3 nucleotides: TGCGCCAGCAGCCAAGACCCGGTAGGGGTATTGGGAGACACTGAAGCTTTCTTT. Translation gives CASSQDPVGVLGDTEAFF.

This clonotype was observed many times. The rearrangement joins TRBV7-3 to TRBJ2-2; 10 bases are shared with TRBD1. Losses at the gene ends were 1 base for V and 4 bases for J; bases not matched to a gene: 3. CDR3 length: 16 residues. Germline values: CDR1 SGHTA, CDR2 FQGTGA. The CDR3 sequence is CASSLRTGGGTGELFF. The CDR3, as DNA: TGTGCCAGCAGCTTAAGGACAGGGGGAGGCACCGGGGAGCTGTTTTTT.

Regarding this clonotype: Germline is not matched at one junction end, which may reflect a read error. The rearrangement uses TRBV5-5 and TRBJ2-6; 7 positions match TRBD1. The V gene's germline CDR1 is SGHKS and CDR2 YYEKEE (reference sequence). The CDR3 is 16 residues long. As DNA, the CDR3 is TGTGCCAGCAGCTTACGGATGCTCGAGGGGGCCAACGGCCTGACTTTC. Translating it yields CASSLRMLEGANGLTF.

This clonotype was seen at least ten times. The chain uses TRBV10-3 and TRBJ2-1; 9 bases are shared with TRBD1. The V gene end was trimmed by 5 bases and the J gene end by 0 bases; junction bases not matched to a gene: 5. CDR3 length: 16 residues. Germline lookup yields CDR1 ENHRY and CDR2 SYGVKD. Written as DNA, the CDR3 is TGTGCCATCAGTATCGGACAGGGGAGCTCCTACAATGAGCAGTTCTTC. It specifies CAISIGQGSSYNEQFF.

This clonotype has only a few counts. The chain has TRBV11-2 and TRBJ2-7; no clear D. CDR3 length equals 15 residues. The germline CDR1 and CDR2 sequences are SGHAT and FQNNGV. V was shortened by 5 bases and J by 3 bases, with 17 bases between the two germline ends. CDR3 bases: TGTGCCAGCAGCCCCTTCCTTACGGATAACTACGAGCAGTACTTC. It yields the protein CASSPFLTDNYEQYF.

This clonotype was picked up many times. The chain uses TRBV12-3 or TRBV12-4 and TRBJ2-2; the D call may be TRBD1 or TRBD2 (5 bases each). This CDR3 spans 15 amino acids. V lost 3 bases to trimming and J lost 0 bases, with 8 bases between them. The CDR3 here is CASSFGTSNTGELFF. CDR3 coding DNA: TGTGCCAGCAGTTTCGGGACCTCGAACACCGGGGAGCTGTTTTTT.

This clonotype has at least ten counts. The CDR3, as DNA: TGCAGTGCTACCAGGGTGAATCAAGAGACCCAGTACTTC. Encoded protein: CSATRVNQETQYF. The chain uses TRBV20-1 and TRBJ2-5; D is possibly TRBD1 (5 bases). Germline V gives CDR1 DFQATT, CDR2 SNEGSKA (reference sequence). This CDR3 region has 13 residues. Trimming stripped 4 bases from V and 2 bases from J, with 11 bases between.

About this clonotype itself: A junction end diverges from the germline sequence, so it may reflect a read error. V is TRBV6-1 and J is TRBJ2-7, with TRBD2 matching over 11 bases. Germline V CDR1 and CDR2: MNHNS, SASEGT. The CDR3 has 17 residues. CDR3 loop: CASSPSRLAGTSYEEYF. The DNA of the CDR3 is TGTGCCAGCAGTCCGTCCCGACTAGCGGGGACTTCCTACGAGGAGTACTTC.

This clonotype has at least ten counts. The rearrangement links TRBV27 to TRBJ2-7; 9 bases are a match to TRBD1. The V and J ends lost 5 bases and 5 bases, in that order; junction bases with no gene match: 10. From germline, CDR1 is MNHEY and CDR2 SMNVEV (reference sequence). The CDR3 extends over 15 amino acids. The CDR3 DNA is TGTGCCAGCAGTCTTGGGACAGGGTTAGTAAACGAGCAGTACTTC. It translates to CASSLGTGLVNEQYF.

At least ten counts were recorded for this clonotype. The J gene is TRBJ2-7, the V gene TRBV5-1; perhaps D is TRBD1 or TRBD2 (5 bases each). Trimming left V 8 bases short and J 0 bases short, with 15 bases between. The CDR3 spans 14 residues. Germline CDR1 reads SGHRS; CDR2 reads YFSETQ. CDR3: CASTGTASSYEQYF. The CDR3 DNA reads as TGCGCCAGTACCGGGACCGCGTCCTCCTACGAGCAGTACTTC.

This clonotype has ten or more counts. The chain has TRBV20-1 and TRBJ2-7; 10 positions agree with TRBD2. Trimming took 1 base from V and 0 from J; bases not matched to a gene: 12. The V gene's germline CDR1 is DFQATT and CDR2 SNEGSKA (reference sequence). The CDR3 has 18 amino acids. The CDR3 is CSARVGASGGSFSYEQYF. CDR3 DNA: TGCAGTGCTAGAGTAGGGGCTAGCGGGGGATCATTCTCCTACGAGCAGTACTTC.

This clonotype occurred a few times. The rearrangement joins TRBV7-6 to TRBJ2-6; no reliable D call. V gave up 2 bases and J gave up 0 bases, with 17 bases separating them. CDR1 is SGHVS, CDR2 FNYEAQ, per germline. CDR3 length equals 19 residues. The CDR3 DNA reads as TGTGCCAGCAGCTTAATGTTGACCAACAAGTACTCTGGGGCCAACGTCCTGACTTTC. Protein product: CASSLMLTNKYSGANVLTF. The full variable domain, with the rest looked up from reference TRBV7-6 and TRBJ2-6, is GAGVSQSPRYKVTKRGQDVALRCDPISGHVSLYWYRQALGQGPEFLTYFNYEAQQDKSGLPNDRFSAERPEGSISTLTIQRTEQRDSAMYRCASSLMLTNKYSGANVLTFGAGSRLTVL.

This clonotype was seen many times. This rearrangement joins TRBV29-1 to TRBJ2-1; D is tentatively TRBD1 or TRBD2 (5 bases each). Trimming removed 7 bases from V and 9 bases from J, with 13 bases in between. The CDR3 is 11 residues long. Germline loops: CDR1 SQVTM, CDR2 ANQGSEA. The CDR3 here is CSGGSLGEQFF. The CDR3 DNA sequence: TGCAGCGGGGGGTCGTTAGGTGAGCAGTTCTTC.

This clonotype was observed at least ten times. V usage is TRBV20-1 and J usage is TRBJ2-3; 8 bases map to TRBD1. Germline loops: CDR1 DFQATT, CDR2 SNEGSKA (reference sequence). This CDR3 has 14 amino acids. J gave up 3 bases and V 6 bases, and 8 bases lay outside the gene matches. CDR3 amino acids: CSAFRGPSTDTQYF. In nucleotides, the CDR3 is TGCAGTGCCTTCAGGGGGCCATCGACAGATACGCAGTATTTT.

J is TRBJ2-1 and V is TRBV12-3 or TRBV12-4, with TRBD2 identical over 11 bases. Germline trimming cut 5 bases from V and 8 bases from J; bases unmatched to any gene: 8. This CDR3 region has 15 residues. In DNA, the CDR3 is TGTGCCAGCAGTAGAGGGACTAGCGGACCTTATGAGCAGTTCTTC. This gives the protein CASSRGTSGPYEQFF.

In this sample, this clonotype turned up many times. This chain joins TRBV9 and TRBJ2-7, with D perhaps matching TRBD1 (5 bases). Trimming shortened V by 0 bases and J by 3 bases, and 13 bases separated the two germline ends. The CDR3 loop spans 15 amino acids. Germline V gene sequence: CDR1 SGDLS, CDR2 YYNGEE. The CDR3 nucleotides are TGTGCCAGCAGCGTAGTGGCAGGGCCGCTCTACGAGCAGTACTTC. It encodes CASSVVAGPLYEQYF.

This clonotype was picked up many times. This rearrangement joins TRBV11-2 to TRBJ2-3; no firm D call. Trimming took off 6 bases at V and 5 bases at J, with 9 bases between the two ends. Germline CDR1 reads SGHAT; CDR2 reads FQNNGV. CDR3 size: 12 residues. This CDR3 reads CASRPPGDTQYF. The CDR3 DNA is TGTGCCAGCAGACCGCCCGGAGATACGCAGTATTTT.

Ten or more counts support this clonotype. CDR3 DNA sequence: TGCAGTGCCGCCCGTTGGGACACTCAAGAGACCCAGTACTTC. Protein sequence: CSAARWDTQETQYF. The chain has TRBV20-1 and TRBJ2-5; TRBD1 might be the D (6 bases). Trimming removed 6 bases from V and 2 bases from J, with 16 bases in between. The CDR3 sequence is 14 residues long. Germline V gene data show CDR1 as DFQATT and CDR2 as SNEGSKA (reference sequence).

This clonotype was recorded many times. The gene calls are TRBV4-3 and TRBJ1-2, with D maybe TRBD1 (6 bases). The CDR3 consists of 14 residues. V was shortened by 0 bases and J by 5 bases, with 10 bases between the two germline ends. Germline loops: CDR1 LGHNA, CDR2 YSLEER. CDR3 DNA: TGCGCCAGCAGCCAAGACCAGGGGTTTTATGGCTACACCTTC. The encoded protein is CASSQDQGFYGYTF.